Shown below are 13 T cell receptor beta chains from a single sample sequenced in a study of response to subunit inactivated influenza vaccine. TCRdb redid the calling of the RT-PCR reads with MiXCR, one entry per CDR3 protein. The sample comprises some 570,000 distinct CDR3 sequences, about 10% of which are singletons, and approximately 11% rests with the top ten. The data also belong to a second study, concerning T cells expressing NK-cell markers. That study reports: Generation of TCR beta cDNA was performed by 5'RACE template switching incorporating UMIs.

The specimen comprised PBMCs from blood, sampled on the day of vaccination. The origin of the receptors is a man in his forties or fifties who received an inactivated influenza vaccine.

The chain joins TRBV20-1 to TRBJ2-5; TRBD2 matches at 9 bases. Germline V lookup: CDR1 DFQATT, CDR2 SNEGSKA (reference sequence). With 4 bases clipped from V and 5 bases from J, the junction kept 17 bases outside the gene matches. CDR3 length: 17 amino acids. The CDR3 region is CSANRGRGREGEETQYF. The CDR3 DNA sequence: TGCAGTGCTAATAGGGGGCGTGGGCGGGAGGGTGAGGAGACCCAGTACTTC.

The sample holds a few counts of this clonotype. The chain links TRBV19 to TRBJ1-5, with 7 bases fitting TRBD1. CDR3 length equals 14 residues. The junction had 5 bases not matched to a gene; V was cut back by 5 bases and J by 4 bases. Germline assignment: CDR1 LNHDA and CDR2 SQIVND (reference sequence). CDR3 nucleotide sequence: TGTGCCAGTAGTTCGACAGGGAATAATCAGCCCCAGCATTTT. Protein: CASSSTGNNQPQHF.

This clonotype was seen a few times. The DNA of the CDR3 is TGTGCCAGCAGTTTCACAGGGAGGATGGGTCAGCCCCAGCATTTT. It is translated as CASSFTGRMGQPQHF. The chain couples TRBV28 to TRBJ1-5; tentative D call: TRBD1 (6 bases). CDR3 length: 15 amino acids. V was cut by 3 bases and J by 6 bases, with 15 bases left in between. Germline CDR1 and CDR2: MDHEN and SYDVKM.

The sample holds many counts of this clonotype. The gene calls are TRBV6-2 or TRBV6-3 and TRBJ1-5; tentatively, D is TRBD1 (6 bases). Germline V lookup: CDR1 MNHEY, CDR2 SVGEGT. Trimming cost V 4 bases and J 6 bases, with 19 bases left between them. The CDR3 covers 16 residues. This CDR3 is CASSFDRPISPQPQHF. The CDR3 coding sequence is TGTGCCAGCAGTTTCGACAGGCCGATAAGCCCTCAGCCCCAGCATTTT.

In its sample, this clonotype was seen a few times. The chain couples TRBV16 to TRBJ2-1, with 12 bases that match TRBD2. The CDR3 length is 14 residues. CDR1 and CDR2 from the germline V gene are KGHSY and FQNENV. Trimming took 6 bases from V and 10 from J; bases not matched to a gene: 7. CDR3 residues: CASSPTSGRPEQFF. DNA of the CDR3: TGTGCCAGCAGTCCTACTAGCGGGAGGCCCGAGCAGTTCTTC.

The chain employs TRBV7-6 and TRBJ2-1; TRBD1 agrees at 8 bases. V shed 1 base and J 8 bases; nucleotides not matched to a gene: 7. The CDR3 totals 15 residues. Germline V CDR1 and CDR2: SGHVS, FNYEAQ. The CDR3 reads CASSLGSQGAYEQFF. CDR3 DNA: TGTGCCAGCAGCTTAGGGAGCCAGGGGGCCTATGAGCAGTTCTTC.

This chain connects TRBV12-3 or TRBV12-4 to TRBJ2-7, with TRBD1 matching 9 bases. The J segment lost 6 bases and the V segment lost 6 bases, leaving 9 bases of the junction unmatched. This CDR3 comprises 14 residues. This CDR3 is CASRYPGQGFEQYF. The DNA for the CDR3 is TGTGCCAGCAGGTATCCGGGACAGGGATTCGAGCAGTACTTC.

V and J are TRBV28 and TRBJ2-7; D remains unclear. This CDR3 has 14 amino acids. The V gene's germline CDR1 is MDHEN and CDR2 SYDVKM. V lost 2 bases and J lost 7, with 15 bases in between. The CDR3 spells CASSLTTQVGEQYF. CDR3 coding DNA: TGTGCCAGCAGTTTAACCACCCAAGTAGGGGAGCAGTACTTC.

This clonotype was counted between two and nine times. CDR3 nucleotide sequence: TGTGCCAGCAGTTTGCAGTATCGGAGGGGCTATGGCTACACCTTC. Encoded protein: CASSLQYRRGYGYTF. This chain connects TRBV28 to TRBJ1-2; tentatively, D is TRBD1 (5 bases). V was trimmed by 3 bases and J by 4 bases, leaving 15 bases between them. Germline-derived CDR1 and CDR2 are MDHEN and SYDVKM. The CDR3 contains 15 residues.

This clonotype was seen a handful of times. The DNA for the CDR3 is TGTGCCAGTAGTAAACTAGCGGGGGGGCTTGGGGAGCAGTTCTTC. This codes for CASSKLAGGLGEQFF. This rearrangement joins TRBV19 to TRBJ2-1; 13 nucleotides match TRBD2. The CDR3 covers 15 residues. V was clipped by 4 bases and J by 10 bases; unmatched bases: 7. Germline CDR1 and CDR2: LNHDA and SQIVND (reference sequence).

The rearrangement uses TRBV21-1 and TRBJ2-3; TRBD2 is taken as the D call from the table, unchecked against the DNA. TRBV21-1 is classified as a pseudogene. This CDR3 spans 19 amino acids. The CDR3 DNA reads as TGTGCCAGCAGCAAAGCGGGGTTGGGGAGAGCCAGGGGTCTCGATACGCAGTATTTT. As protein: CASSKAGLGRARGLDTQYF.

The chain links TRBV4-1 to TRBJ1-4; maybe TRBD1 (6 bases). The CDR3 totals 16 residues. CDR1 is MGHRA and CDR2 is YSYEKL in the germline V gene. The germline V and J ends were trimmed by 1 base and 4 bases, with 13 bases remaining between them. The CDR3 coding sequence is TGCGCCAGCAGCCAAGGTTCGACAGGTATTAATGAAAAACTGTTTTTT. It encodes CASSQGSTGINEKLFF.

The chain carries TRBV5-6 and TRBJ2-3; a possible D gene is TRBD1 (6 bases). The CDR3 extends over 14 amino acids. The V gene's germline CDR1 is SGHDT and CDR2 YYEEEE. V lost 3 bases and J lost 5, with 13 bases in between. CDR3 DNA sequence: TGTGCCAGCAGCTCGGACCAGGGGTTAGATACGCAGTATTTT. It is translated as CASSSDQGLDTQYF.